This T cell receptor beta chain is from a study of T cell repertoires in cytomegalovirus infection. Overall study context: Both recently identified HLA-C-restricted and well-studied HLA-B-restricted CMV epitopes were used in the study.

The CDR3 sequence is 16 residues long. In germline, CDR1 is SGHVS, CDR2 FNYEAQ. Study-wide findings and caveats: There were carriers of CMV plus the relevant HLA, and cumulative public TCR beta family frequency identified them. HLA-C-restricted CMV-specific TCR beta clonotypes prevailed in the ex vivo response.

Via MiXCR, TCRdb re-called the reads, giving one row per CDR3 protein. The data show approximately 770,000 distinct CDR3 sequences, under 35% seen once. Details on this clonotype: What it recognizes is unknown. A clone one base away is much larger, so this may be a read error.

The TCR comes from a human donor in good health (CMV status not recorded). Some clones in this sample may be carry-over from other donors' samples. Sequences were derived from cultured CD8+ T cells from PBMCs, sampled from culture after CMV antigen stimulation. The chain employs TRBV7-6 and TRBJ2-1; D is tentatively TRBD1 or TRBD2 (5 bases each). The CDR3 sequence is CVSSLGERPSYNEQFF. The CDR3 DNA sequence: TGTGTCAGCAGCTTAGGGGAGAGGCCATCCTACAATGAGCAGTTCTTC.